This TCR beta chain was observed in a study of T cells in Graves' hyperthyroidism and ophthalmopathy. From germline, CDR1 is MDHEN and CDR2 SYDVKM. Trimming took 5 bases from V and 3 from J, leaving 8 bases between them. The CDR3 is 13 amino acids. Hyperthyroidism was newly diagnosed in patients aged 18 to 65 (duration under 2 months). Clinical symptoms, serum thyroxine and TRAb, thyroid ultrasound and orbital computed tomography were used for the diagnoses. This clonotype has at least ten counts. Regions amplified from RNA transcripts were the TCR beta CDR3 regions. HTBI primers were the set used in a first-round RT-PCR of the TCR CDR3. Via MiXCR, TCRdb re-called the multiplex PCR reads, giving one row per CDR3 protein. The sample contains about 560,000 distinct CDR3 sequences, 14% of which appear only once.

Sample: blood. This TCR was recovered from a woman aged 40 to 50 with Graves' hyperthyroidism. The chain joins TRBV28 to TRBJ2-1; D remains unclear. The CDR3 loop is CASSRPVYNEQFF. The CDR3 DNA is TGTGCCAGCAGTAGACCAGTCTACAATGAGCAGTTCTTC.